The 27 T cell receptor beta chains below come from one sample, sequenced in a study of shared clonotypes between healthy human individuals. Only in-frame clones appear in the TCRdb table, and some are missing; sequencing was by immunoSEQ multiplex PCR. The sample includes around 2.3 million clones, more than 90% of them seen just once. Sequenced sample: naive CD4+ T cells sorted from blood. Subset denoted: CD45RA+ positively selected. All receptors derive from a man in his late teens or twenties in good health.

The chain joins TRBV6-5 to TRBJ2-7; 7 nucleotides align to TRBD1. V was pared by 8 bases and J by 3 bases, with 10 bases of the junction left unmatched. The length of the CDR3 is 14 residues. Germline loops: CDR1 MNHEY, CDR2 SVGAGI. This CDR3 reads CASSTGTVDYEQYF. The CDR3 region has the DNA TGTGCCAGCTCCACCGGGACAGTCGACTACGAGCAGTACTTC.

Written as DNA, the CDR3 is TGTGCCAGCAGTTACCCGGGACAGGGGGGTATTGGCTACACCTTC. Amino acids: CASSYPGQGGIGYTF. The J gene is TRBJ1-2, the V gene TRBV6-7, with 11 nucleotides matching TRBD1. TRBV6-7 is an open reading frame whose function is uncertain. The CDR3 is made up of 15 amino acids. V lost 2 bases and J lost 7; bases outside the gene matches: 6.

The rearrangement uses TRBV11-3 and TRBJ2-1; TRBD1 matches 10 bases. V shed 5 bases, J shed 8 bases, and the junction held 6 bases outside the gene matches. The CDR3 totals 14 residues. Germline V gene sequence: CDR1 SGHNT, CDR2 YENEEA. The DNA for the CDR3 is TGTGCCAGCAGCCCTGGGACAGGGGTTGATGAGCAGTTCTTC. As protein: CASSPGTGVDEQFF.

Notes on this clone: At the DNA level, this CDR3 is encoded by other sequences in the same sample as well. This chain joins TRBV7-9 and TRBJ2-5; D unresolved. Germline V gene data show CDR1 as SEHNR and CDR2 as FQNEAQ (reference sequence). The CDR3 has 13 amino acids. With 2 bases removed from V and 4 bases from J, the gap between germline ends came to 8 bases. The CDR3 DNA sequence: TGTGCCAGCAGCTTATCAGGCGGAGAGACCCAGTACTTC. This sequence encodes CASSLSGGETQYF.

The V call is TRBV27, the J call TRBJ2-3, with unresolved D. The CDR3 is made up of 12 amino acids. In germline, CDR1 is MNHEY, CDR2 SMNVEV (reference sequence). V lost 10 bases, J lost 2 bases, and 10 bases lay in between. The CDR3 is CATRRFTDTQYF. Here the CDR3 DNA reads TGTGCCACTCGCAGATTCACAGATACGCAGTATTTT.

The rearrangement links TRBV6-6 to TRBJ2-7; D unresolved. Germline CDR1 is MNHNY and CDR2 is SVGAGI (reference sequence). The ends were cut back, 5 bases at V and 2 bases at J, with 7 bases in the middle. The CDR3 has 12 amino acids. This CDR3 reads CASSPGTYEQYF. CDR3 nucleotide sequence: TGTGCCAGCAGTCCCGGTACCTACGAGCAGTACTTC.

This chain links TRBV19 with TRBJ1-5, with 8 bases matching TRBD1. This CDR3 has 17 residues. The junction had 8 bases not matched to a gene; V was cut back by 1 base and J by 3 bases. Germline V lookup: CDR1 LNHDA, CDR2 SQIVND (reference sequence). Here the CDR3 reads CASSIVTGGIANQPQHF. CDR3 nucleotide sequence: TGTGCCAGTAGTATAGTTACAGGGGGGATAGCCAATCAGCCCCAGCATTTT.

This clone was found once. The chain joins TRBV7-2 to TRBJ2-3; D is unclear. From germline, CDR1 is SGHTA and CDR2 FQGNSA. The V gene lost 4 bases and the J gene lost 2 bases, with 16 bases spanning the gap. The CDR3 contains 16 residues. The CDR3 protein is CASSSSVVGFTDTQYF. For the CDR3, the DNA is TGTGCCAGCAGCTCCTCGGTGGTGGGTTTCACAGATACGCAGTATTTT. The whole variable domain, filled in from reference TRBV7-2 and TRBJ2-3, reads GAGVSQSPSNKVTEKGKDVELRCDPISGHTALYWYRQSLGQGLEFLIYFQGNSAPDKSGLPSDRFSAERTGGSVSTLTIQRTQQEDSAVYLCASSSSVVGFTDTQYFGPGTRLTVL.

The V and J genes are TRBV27 and TRBJ1-4; D unresolved. The ends were cut back, 3 bases at V and 5 bases at J, with 13 bases in the middle. CDR1 and CDR2 (germline): MNHEY, SMNVEV (reference sequence). This CDR3 is built from 15 residues. The CDR3 region is CASSFFPALNEKLFF. The CDR3 DNA reads as TGTGCCAGCAGTTTCTTCCCAGCCTTAAATGAAAAACTGTTTTTT.

This clone was counted once. The gene calls are TRBV10-2 and TRBJ1-1, with 7 positions matching TRBD1. The V gene end was trimmed by 8 bases and the J gene end by 0 bases; junction bases not matched to a gene: 9. The CDR3 is 15 amino acids. Per the germline V gene, CDR1 is WSHSY and CDR2 is SAAADI. CDR3 in DNA: TGCGCCAGCCCCGAAAAGGGACAGATGAACACTGAAGCTTTCTTT. It is translated as CASPEKGQMNTEAFF.

The V gene is TRBV5-1, the J gene TRBJ2-3; D uncertain. This CDR3 contains 17 residues. Trimming cost V 2 bases and J 0 bases, with 16 bases left between them. Germline assignment: CDR1 SGHRS and CDR2 YFSETQ. The CDR3 loop reads CASSLKMAPSSTDTQYF. The CDR3 DNA reads as TGCGCCAGCAGCTTAAAAATGGCACCCTCTAGCACAGATACGCAGTATTTT.

V is TRBV11-2 and J is TRBJ2-7; 8 bases are a match to TRBD2. The germline gives CDR1 SGHAT, CDR2 FQNNGV. The CDR3 consists of 15 residues. V lost 5 bases, J lost 7 bases, and 13 bases stayed unmatched. The chain's CDR3 is CASSRAGVGSQEQYF. CDR3 sequence (DNA): TGTGCCAGCAGCCGAGCGGGAGTAGGTTCACAAGAGCAGTACTTC.

J is TRBJ2-6 and V is TRBV9, with D perhaps matching TRBD1 (5 bases). Trimming removed 0 bases from V and 1 base from J, with 17 bases in between. This CDR3 has 19 residues. CDR1 SGDLS and CDR2 YYNGEE come from the germline V gene. The CDR3: CASSVEGHPRGSGANVLTF. The DNA for the CDR3 is TGTGCCAGCAGCGTAGAAGGACACCCACGTGGGTCTGGGGCCAACGTCCTGACTTTC.

The chain uses TRBV11-2 and TRBJ1-4; D not resolved. V dropped 0 bases and J dropped 5 bases, with 10 bases sitting between them. CDR3 length equals 15 residues. Germline values: CDR1 SGHAT, CDR2 FQNNGV. Written as DNA, the CDR3 is TGTGCCAGCAGCTTAGATCTGGGCATAAATGAAAAACTGTTTTTT. Residues: CASSLDLGINEKLFF. Full variable domain (missing parts from reference TRBV11-2 and TRBJ1-4): EAGVAQSPRYKIIEKRQSVAFWCNPISGHATLYWYQQILGQGPKLLIQFQNNGVVDDSQLPKDRFSAERLKGVDSTLKIQPAKLEDSAVYLCASSLDLGINEKLFFGSGTQLSVL.

The rearrangement links TRBV9 to TRBJ2-1; TRBD2 matches at 9 bases. Unmatched junction bases numbered 7, after V lost 0 bases and J lost 3 bases. Germline V gene sequence: CDR1 SGDLS, CDR2 YYNGEE. The CDR3 consists of 17 residues. As DNA, the CDR3 is TGTGCCAGCAGCGTAGGGGGTCTAGCGGGGATCTACAATGAGCAGTTCTTC. Its protein is CASSVGGLAGIYNEQFF.

The chain links TRBV9 to TRBJ2-3; 7 nucleotides agree with TRBD2. V trimming: 3 bases; J trimming: 5 bases; junction bases outside the gene matches: 9. Per germline, CDR1 SGDLS and CDR2 YYNGEE. The CDR3 totals 15 residues. The CDR3, as DNA: TGTGCCAGCAGCGCGACTAGCCTGGAGGGAGATACGCAGTATTTT. This translates into CASSATSLEGDTQYF.

The chain carries TRBV2 and TRBJ2-7; TRBD1 matches 7 bases. Germline V gene sequence: CDR1 SNHLY, CDR2 FYNNEI. The V and J ends lost 5 bases and 4 bases, in that order; junction bases with no gene match: 8. The CDR3 is 14 residues long. CDR3 loop: CASSLRKGAYEQYF. The CDR3 DNA reads as TGTGCCAGCAGTCTTCGGAAGGGGGCGTACGAGCAGTACTTC.

The chain joins TRBV28 to TRBJ1-6; tentative D call: TRBD1 (5 bases). The CDR3 has 15 residues. V was shortened by 3 bases and J by 6 bases, with 12 bases between the two germline ends. CDR1 and CDR2 from the germline V gene are MDHEN and SYDVKM. The CDR3 here is CASSFAGSSNSPLHF. The CDR3 DNA follows: TGTGCCAGCAGTTTCGCAGGGTCTAGTAATTCACCCCTCCACTTT.

V and J are TRBV27 and TRBJ1-4; unclear D gene. The CDR3 has 15 residues. V was shortened by 3 bases and J by 9 bases, with 17 bases between the two germline ends. Germline CDR1 reads MNHEY; CDR2 reads SMNVEV (reference sequence). The CDR3: CASSLMARDAQKLFF. The DNA for the CDR3 is TGTGCCAGCAGTTTGATGGCAAGAGACGCTCAAAAACTGTTTTTT.

With respect to this clone: The junction and the germline gene differ at one end; a read error may be behind it. V and J are TRBV4-1 and TRBJ1-5, with no clear D. There are 13 residues in the CDR3. Germline V gene data show CDR1 as MGHRA and CDR2 as YSYEKL. The CDR3 sequence: CASGQDHNQPQHF. The DNA of the CDR3 is TGCGCCAGCGGCCAAGACCACAATCAGCCCCAGCATTTT.

V gene TRBV10-3 combines with J gene TRBJ1-1, with unresolved D. The CDR3 runs 13 residues. Germline assignment: CDR1 ENHRY and CDR2 SYGVKD. V lost 10 bases, J lost 2 bases, and 14 bases lay in between. The chain's CDR3 is CATSVQTNTEAFF. CDR3 DNA sequence: TGTGCCACCTCAGTTCAAACCAACACTGAAGCTTTCTTT.

CDR3 residues: CASIPPGGYEQYF. CDR3 in DNA: TGTGCCAGCATCCCCCCAGGGGGCTACGAGCAGTACTTC. The chain uses TRBV7-8 and TRBJ2-7, with 7 bases lining up with TRBD1. The CDR3 has 13 amino acids. Germline CDR1 reads SGHVS; CDR2 reads FQNEAQ. V lost 7 bases and J lost 3; bases outside the gene matches: 6.

The rearrangement links TRBV5-1 to TRBJ1-3; maybe TRBD1 (5 bases). The CDR3 consists of 16 residues. The ends were cut back, 4 bases at V and 4 bases at J, with 18 bases in the middle. From germline, CDR1 is SGHRS and CDR2 YFSETQ. CDR3 sequence reads: CASSAGGSSGGNTIYF. The CDR3 nucleotides read TGCGCCAGCAGCGCGGGGGGAAGTTCGGGAGGAAACACCATATATTTT.

The chain is built from TRBV11-2 and TRBJ2-3; D is unclear. This CDR3 is 14 amino acids long. CDR1 is SGHAT, CDR2 FQNNGV, per germline. V was pared by 2 bases and J by 0 bases, with 6 bases between. The CDR3 loop reads CASSLMFSTDTQYF. Written as DNA, the CDR3 is TGTGCCAGCAGCTTAATGTTTAGCACAGATACGCAGTATTTT.

This rearrangement joins TRBV25-1 to TRBJ1-2; D might be TRBD1 (6 bases). V was pared by 3 bases and J by 13 bases, with 27 bases between. Germline V gene data show CDR1 as MGHDK and CDR2 as SYGVNS. CDR3 length equals 16 residues. DNA for the CDR3: TGTGCCAGCAGTGACGGAACCGGGGCAGGGGCCGCTGTACGCACCTTC. Its translation: CASSDGTGAGAAVRTF.

The V gene is TRBV5-1, the J gene TRBJ1-5; D might be TRBD1 (5 bases). Between the trimmed V and J ends, which lost 3 bases and 2 bases, there was a span of 12 bases. Germline CDR1 and CDR2: SGHRS and YFSETQ. The CDR3 runs to 15 residues. The CDR3 DNA reads as TGCGCCAGCAGCTCGGGGGGACGGGGCAATCAGCCCCAGCATTTT. It is translated as CASSSGGRGNQPQHF.

This clone appeared a single time. The chain couples TRBV7-8 to TRBJ1-1; D unclear. There are 14 residues in the CDR3. Germline assignment: CDR1 SGHVS and CDR2 FQNEAQ. The V end was cut by 2 bases, the J end by 0 bases, with 7 bases between. CDR3 residues: CASSLQPVNTEAFF. The CDR3 DNA reads TGTGCCAGCAGCTTACAACCGGTGAACACTGAAGCTTTCTTT.